This T cell receptor beta chain was identified during a study of T cell responses to AZD1222 COVID-19 vaccine. Comment on this clone: Its antigen is as yet unknown.

Clones were sequenced by immunoSEQ multiplex PCR, and TCRdb holds only the in-frame ones, with some missing. The table has about 120,000 clones, about 90% seen once. General study findings and limits: Unmutated variant regions are reportedly the target of nearly half of TCRs that are spike-specific. At study baseline, merely roughly 6 AZD1222 recipients were seropositive. Once two AZD1222 doses were given, Spike-specific TCR breadth and depth went up.

In germline, CDR1 is SGHRS, CDR2 YFSETQ. This CDR3 has 16 residues. The V and J ends lost 0 bases and 0 bases respectively, with 10 bases between them. This specimen was peripheral blood, taken on day 0 of AZD1222 vaccination. The V and J genes are TRBV5-1 and TRBJ2-1; D not resolved. The receptor was derived from an adult in good health. The CDR3 DNA follows: TGCGCCAGCAGCTTGGTTGCAGGAAGCTCCTACAATGAGCAGTTCTTC. It codes for CASSLVAGSSYNEQFF.